A selection of T cell receptor beta chains follows, all from one sample in a study of T cells after posttransplantation cyclophosphamide. Clones were sequenced by immunoSEQ multiplex PCR, and TCRdb holds only the in-frame ones, with some missing. This record lists more than 10,000 clones, none seen once only, and the top ten clones contain 20% to 30%. Sequenced here: PBMCs, sampled after allogeneic stem cell transplant with posttransplant cyclophosphamide. The receptors were gathered from a female patient in her thirties or forties who received an allogeneic stem cell transplant from an unrelated donor, was CMV-positive, and had acute GVHD only. Some T cells may be supplied by the graft donor. Each CDR3 is given with its conserved first and last residue. The D gene is left open where the match is weak. The listing skips clone size in some rows; elsewhere it reads once, few, many or a size class.

abundance,v_gene,d_gene,j_gene,CDR3nt,CDR3aa
many,TRBV4-2,TRBD1,TRBJ2-7,TGTGCCAGCAGCCAGGGACAGGTTACCTACGAGCAGTACTTC,CASSQGQVTYEQYF
medium-sized,TRBV5-5,.,TRBJ1-5,TGTGCCAGCAGCCTCGTAGCAGGGTCTGGTCAGCCCCAGCATTTT,CASSLVAGSGQPQHF
.,TRBV25-1,.,TRBJ2-5,TGTGCCAGCAGCGGCAGGGCAGGGTGTCCGACCCAGTACTTC,CASSGRAGCPTQYF
many,TRBV4-2,.,TRBJ1-2,TGTGCCAGCAGCTATAAGGAGGGTGGAGATGGCGTCTTC,CASSYKEGGDGVF
many,TRBV6-4,TRBD1,TRBJ1-5,TGTGCCAGGGGGGGAACAGGGGGCAATCAGCCCCAGCATTTT,CARGGTGGNQPQHF
.,TRBV14,.,TRBJ1-1,TGTGCCAGCAGCCACTTTCCCTGGGACACCAACACTGAAGCTTTCTTT,CASSHFPWDTNTEAFF
many,TRBV6-4,TRBD1,TRBJ1-1,TGTGCCAGCAGATGGGACAGTGGGGATTTTGGGGGTGAAGCTTTCTTT,CASRWDSGDFGGEAFF
many,TRBV28,TRBD1,TRBJ1-2,TGTGCCAGCAGCTCGGGACAGGGTCTCTATGGCTACACCTTC,CASSSGQGLYGYTF
many,TRBV29-1,TRBD1,TRBJ1-2,TGCAGCGTTGCACAGGGGTTCTATGGCTACACCTTC,CSVAQGFYGYTF
many,TRBV4-2,TRBD2,TRBJ2-1,TGTGCCAGCAGCCAGGAGGGGACTAGCGGGGTTAATGAGCAGTTCTTC,CASSQEGTSGVNEQFF
.,TRBV5-5,TRBD1,TRBJ1-4,TGTGCCAGCGGAGCCCCCCTGGACAGGGGTAATGAAAAACTGTTTTTT,CASGAPLDRGNEKLFF
.,TRBV28,TRBD1,TRBJ2-7,TGTGCCAGCAAACAGGGATTAGGGGGCTTCTACGAGCAGTACTTC,CASKQGLGGFYEQYF
many,TRBV7-7,TRBD1,TRBJ2-5,TGTGCCAGCAGCCGGGACAGGGAAGAGACCCAGTACTTC,CASSRDREETQYF
.,TRBV9,.,TRBJ2-7,TGTGCCAGCAGCGTAGGGGGGCCCTCCTACGAGCAGTACTTC,CASSVGGPSYEQYF
many,TRBV19,TRBD1,TRBJ1-1,TGTGCCAGTAGTACACCGGGACAGGGGGCCGGCACTGAAGCTTTCTTT,CASSTPGQGAGTEAFF
.,TRBV5-1,TRBD1,TRBJ2-3,TGCGCCAGCAGCTTGGCCTGGGGCAGGGGGCTTTCCACAGATACGCAGTATTTT,CASSLAWGRGLSTDTQYF
many,TRBV7-2,.,TRBJ1-1,TGTGCCAGCAGCCAGGGTAGAGGAAACACTGAAGCTTTCTTT,CASSQGRGNTEAFF
many,TRBV28,.,TRBJ1-2,TGTGCCAGCAGTCCCCCCTGGGGGGTTGGCTACACCTTC,CASSPPWGVGYTF
few,TRBV27,.,TRBJ2-7,TGTGCCAGCAGTCTCCCCAGCTACGAGCAGTACTTC,CASSLPSYEQYF
many,TRBV7-9,TRBD2,TRBJ2-4,TGTGCCAGCAGCTTAGGGTTCAGGACTAGCAAAAACATTCAGTACTTC,CASSLGFRTSKNIQYF
few,TRBV20-1,.,TRBJ1-6,TGCAGTGCTAGGGCTAATTCACCCCTCCACTTT,CSARANSPLHF
.,TRBV28,.,TRBJ1-1,TGTGCCAGCAGTTTAATCCCGCGACAGTTTAGCACTGAAGCTTTCTTT,CASSLIPRQFSTEAFF